This T cell receptor beta chain was identified during a study of early T cells in non-severe SARS-CoV-2 infection. In the study overall: The input, bulk RNA from unsorted whole blood, was sequenced, and chains were unpaired. Regarding the study as a whole: VDJdb matches were skewed toward anti-spike CD8 T cell responses.

This clonotype was seen once. Its specificity is unknown. Attached unique molecular identifiers marked individual cDNA molecules. TCRdb re-called the 5' RACE reads through MiXCR, storing one row per CDR3 protein. The table has roughly 60,000 distinct CDR3 sequences, about 8.4% seen once. This CDR3 spans 15 amino acids. Germline V gives CDR1 SGHRS, CDR2 YFSETQ. With 2 bases removed from V and 4 bases from J, the gap between germline ends came to 13 bases. This TCR was recovered from an adult who was a healthcare worker with PCR-confirmed SARS-CoV-2 infection or an uninfected control (not recorded which). V gene TRBV5-1 combines with J gene TRBJ2-1; a possible D gene is TRBD1 (6 bases). Sequences were obtained from whole blood. This CDR3 reads CASSFSPGDYNEQFF. The CDR3 bases are TGCGCCAGCAGCTTTTCCCCAGGGGATTACAATGAGCAGTTCTTC.